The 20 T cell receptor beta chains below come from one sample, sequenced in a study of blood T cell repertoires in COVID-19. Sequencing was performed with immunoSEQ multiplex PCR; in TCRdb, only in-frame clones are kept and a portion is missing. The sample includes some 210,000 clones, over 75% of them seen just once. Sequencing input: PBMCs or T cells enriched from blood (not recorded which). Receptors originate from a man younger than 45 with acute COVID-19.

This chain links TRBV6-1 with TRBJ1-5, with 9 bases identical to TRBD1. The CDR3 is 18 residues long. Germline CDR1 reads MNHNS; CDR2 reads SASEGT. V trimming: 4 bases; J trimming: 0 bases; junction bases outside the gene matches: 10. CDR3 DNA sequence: TGTGCCAGCAGTGGACAGGGGGGTAGGAGGATTAGCAATCAGCCCCAGCATTTT. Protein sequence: CASSGQGGRRISNQPQHF.

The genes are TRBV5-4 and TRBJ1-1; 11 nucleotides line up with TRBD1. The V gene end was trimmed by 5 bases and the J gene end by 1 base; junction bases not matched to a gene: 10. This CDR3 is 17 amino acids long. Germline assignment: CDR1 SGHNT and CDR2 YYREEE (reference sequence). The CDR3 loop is CASRERTGGGWNTEAFF. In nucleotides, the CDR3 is TGTGCCAGCAGGGAACGGACAGGGGGCGGGTGGAACACTGAAGCTTTCTTT.

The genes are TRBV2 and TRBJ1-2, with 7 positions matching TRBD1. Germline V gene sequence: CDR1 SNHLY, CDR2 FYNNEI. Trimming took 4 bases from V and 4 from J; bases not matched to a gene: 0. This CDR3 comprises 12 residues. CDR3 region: CASSGTGYGYTF. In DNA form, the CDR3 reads TGTGCCAGCAGTGGGACAGGCTATGGCTACACCTTC. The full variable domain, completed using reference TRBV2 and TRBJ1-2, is EPEVTQTPSHQVTQMGQEVILRCVPISNHLYFYWYRQILGQKVEFLVSFYNNEISEKSEIFDDQFSVERPDGSNFTLKIRSTKLEDSAMYFCASSGTGYGYTFGSGTRLTVV.

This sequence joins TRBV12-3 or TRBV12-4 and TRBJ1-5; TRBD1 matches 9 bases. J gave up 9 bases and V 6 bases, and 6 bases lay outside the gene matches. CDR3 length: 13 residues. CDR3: CASRGDRAAPQHF. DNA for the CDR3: TGTGCCAGCAGGGGGGACAGGGCGGCGCCCCAGCATTTT.

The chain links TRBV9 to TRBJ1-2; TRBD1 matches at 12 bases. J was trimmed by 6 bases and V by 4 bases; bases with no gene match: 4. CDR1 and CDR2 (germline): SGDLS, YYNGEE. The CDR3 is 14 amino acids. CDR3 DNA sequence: TGTGCCAGCAGCATCGGGACAGGGGGCGATGGCTACACCTTC. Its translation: CASSIGTGGDGYTF. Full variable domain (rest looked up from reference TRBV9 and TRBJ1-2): DSGVTQTPKHLITATGQRVTLRCSPRSGDLSVYWYQQSLDQGLQFLIQYYNGEERAKGNILERFSAQQFPDLHSELNLSSLELGDSALYFCASSIGTGGDGYTFGSGTRLTVV.

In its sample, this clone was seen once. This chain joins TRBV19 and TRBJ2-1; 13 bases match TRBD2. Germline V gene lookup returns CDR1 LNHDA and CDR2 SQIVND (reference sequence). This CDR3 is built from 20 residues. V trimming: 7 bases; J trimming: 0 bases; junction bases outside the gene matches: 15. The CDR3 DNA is TGTGCCAGTAAAATGACTAGACTAGCGGGGGGTATAGACTCCTACAATGAGCAGTTCTTC. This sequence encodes CASKMTRLAGGIDSYNEQFF.

CDR3 DNA sequence: TGCGCCAGCAGCGACCAGGGGCCGAGCGGTTGGACTGAAGCTTTCTTT. This encodes CASSDQGPSGWTEAFF. The rearrangement links TRBV10-1 to TRBJ1-1; D perhaps matches TRBD1 (6 bases). Per the germline V gene, CDR1 is WNHNN and CDR2 is SYGVQD (reference sequence). The V gene lost 6 bases and the J gene lost 5 bases, with 22 bases spanning the gap. The CDR3 length is 16 residues.

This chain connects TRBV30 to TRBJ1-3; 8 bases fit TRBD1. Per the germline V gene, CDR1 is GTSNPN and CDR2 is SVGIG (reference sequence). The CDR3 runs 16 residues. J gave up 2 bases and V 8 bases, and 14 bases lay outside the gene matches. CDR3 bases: TGTGCCGGATCCGGGACAGGAGGTTGGACTGGAAACACCATATATTTT. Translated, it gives CAGSGTGGWTGNTIYF.

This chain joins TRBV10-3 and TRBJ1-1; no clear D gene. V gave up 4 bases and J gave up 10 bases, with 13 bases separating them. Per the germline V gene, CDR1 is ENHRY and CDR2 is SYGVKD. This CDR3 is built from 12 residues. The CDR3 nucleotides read TGTGCCATCAGTGGGGGAGATTCCCCAGCTTTCTTT. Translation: CAISGGDSPAFF.

CDR3 sequence: CSVTGGAYEQYF. CDR3 coding DNA: TGCAGCGTAACAGGGGGAGCCTACGAGCAGTACTTC. V usage is TRBV29-1 and J usage is TRBJ2-7; 8 bases agree with TRBD1. This CDR3 spans 12 amino acids. Looked up from germline, CDR1 is SQVTM and CDR2 is ANQGSEA. V trimming: 6 bases; J trimming: 2 bases; junction bases outside the gene matches: 3.

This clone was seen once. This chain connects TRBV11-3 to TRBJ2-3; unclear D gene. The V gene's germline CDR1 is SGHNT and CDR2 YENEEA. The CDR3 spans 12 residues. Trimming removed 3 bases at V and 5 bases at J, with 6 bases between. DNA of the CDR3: TGTGCCAGCAGCTTTGGGCGAGATACGCAGTATTTT. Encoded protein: CASSFGRDTQYF.

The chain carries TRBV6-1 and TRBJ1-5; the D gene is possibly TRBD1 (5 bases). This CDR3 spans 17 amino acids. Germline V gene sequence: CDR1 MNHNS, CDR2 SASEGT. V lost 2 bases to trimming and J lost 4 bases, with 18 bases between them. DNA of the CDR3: TGTGCCAGCAGTGAATTAAGGGGCGGGACTAAGAATCAGCCCCAGCATTTT. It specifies CASSELRGGTKNQPQHF.

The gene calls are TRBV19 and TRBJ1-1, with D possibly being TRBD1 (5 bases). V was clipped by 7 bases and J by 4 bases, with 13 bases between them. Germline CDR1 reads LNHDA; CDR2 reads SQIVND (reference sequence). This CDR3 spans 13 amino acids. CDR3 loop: CASKGSGLTEAFF. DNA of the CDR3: TGTGCCAGTAAGGGGTCCGGCCTCACTGAAGCTTTCTTT.

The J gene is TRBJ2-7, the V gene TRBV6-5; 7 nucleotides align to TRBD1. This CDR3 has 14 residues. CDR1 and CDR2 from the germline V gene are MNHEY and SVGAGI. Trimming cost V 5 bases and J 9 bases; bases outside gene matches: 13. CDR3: CASSTGTAQGVQYF. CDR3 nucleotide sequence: TGTGCCAGCAGTACCGGGACAGCGCAGGGGGTGCAGTACTTC.

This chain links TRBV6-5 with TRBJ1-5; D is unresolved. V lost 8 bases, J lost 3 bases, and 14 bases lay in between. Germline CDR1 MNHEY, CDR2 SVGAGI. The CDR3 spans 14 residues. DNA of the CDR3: TGTGCCAGCGCAGGCCAGCTTACCAATCAGCCCCAGCATTTT. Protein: CASAGQLTNQPQHF.

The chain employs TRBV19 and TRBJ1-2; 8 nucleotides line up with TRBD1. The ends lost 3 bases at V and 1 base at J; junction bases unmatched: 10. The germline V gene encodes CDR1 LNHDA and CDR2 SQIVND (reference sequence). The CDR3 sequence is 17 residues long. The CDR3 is CASSMIPEQGVNYGYTF. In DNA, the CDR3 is TGTGCCAGTAGTATGATCCCCGAACAGGGGGTTAACTATGGCTACACCTTC.

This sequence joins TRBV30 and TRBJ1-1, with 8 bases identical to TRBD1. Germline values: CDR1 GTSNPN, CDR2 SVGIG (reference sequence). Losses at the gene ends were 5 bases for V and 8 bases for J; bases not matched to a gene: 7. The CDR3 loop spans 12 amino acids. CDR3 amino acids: CAWDRGQGEAFF. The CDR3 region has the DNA TGTGCCTGGGACAGAGGACAGGGAGAAGCTTTCTTT. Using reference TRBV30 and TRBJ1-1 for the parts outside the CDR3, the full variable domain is SQTIHQWPATLVQPVGSPLSLECTVEGTSNPNLYWYRQAAGRGLQLLFYSVGIGQISSEVPQNLSASRPQDRQFILSSKKLLLSDSGFYLCAWDRGQGEAFFGQGTRLTVV.

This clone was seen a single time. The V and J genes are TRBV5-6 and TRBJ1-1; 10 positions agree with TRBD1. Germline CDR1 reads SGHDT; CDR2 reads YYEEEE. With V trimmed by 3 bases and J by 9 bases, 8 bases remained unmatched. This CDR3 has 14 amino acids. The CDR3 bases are TGTGCCAGCAGCTCCCGGGACAGGGGTTCAAAAGCTTTCTTT. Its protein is CASSSRDRGSKAFF.

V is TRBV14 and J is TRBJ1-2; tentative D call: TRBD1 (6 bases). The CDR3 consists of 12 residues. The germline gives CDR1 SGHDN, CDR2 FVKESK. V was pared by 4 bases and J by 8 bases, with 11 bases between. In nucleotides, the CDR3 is TGTGCCAGCAGCCGCTGGGGGGGCGGCTACACCTTC. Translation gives CASSRWGGGYTF.

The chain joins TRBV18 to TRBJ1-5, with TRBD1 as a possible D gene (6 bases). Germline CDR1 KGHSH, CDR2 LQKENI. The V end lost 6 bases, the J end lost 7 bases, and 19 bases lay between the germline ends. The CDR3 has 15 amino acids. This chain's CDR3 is CASSQQGVMVQPQHF. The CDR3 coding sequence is TGTGCCAGCTCTCAACAGGGTGTTATGGTACAGCCCCAGCATTTT.